This T cell receptor beta chain was recorded in a study of beta chain features in type 1 diabetes. General study results and limits: Compared to healthy donors, patients appeared to have naive, central memory and Treg TCRB repertoires that were more alike.

Every bit of the isolated RNA underwent reverse transcription, so sequencing read expressed TCRB transcripts. The protocol was immunoSEQ multiplex PCR, while the TCRdb copy is restricted to in-frame clones and leaves out a portion. The sample yields under 550,000 clones, about an eighth seen once. This clone occurred many times. Its target is not known. Other DNA sequences in this specimen translate into the identical CDR3. Sorted CD4+ subsets: naive, central memory, regulatory, stem cell-like memory (CD45RO/CCR7/CD25/CD127/CD95/CD27 panel). In germline, CDR1 is SEHNR, CDR2 FQNEAQ (reference sequence). V was clipped by 0 bases and J by 3 bases; unmatched bases: 0. The CDR3 has 14 amino acids.

This clonotype was sampled from a woman in her late teens or twenties in good health. Sequences were obtained from naive CD4+ T cells from blood. The gene calls are TRBV7-9 and TRBJ2-3; 7 bases match TRBD2. The CDR3 spells CASSLASGTDTQYF. In nucleotides, the CDR3 is TGTGCCAGCAGCTTAGCTAGCGGGACAGATACGCAGTATTTT.